Shown below are 31 T cell receptor beta chains from a single sample sequenced in a study of T-cell reconstitution after alpha-beta-depleted transplantation in children. It was with unique molecular identifiers that the TCRbeta library was prepared. TCRdb processed the PCR reads anew with MiXCR; each CDR3 protein has one entry. The table shows about 610,000 distinct CDR3 sequences, with more than 9% occurring only once. The sequencing here drew on PBMCs from the stem cell graft donor, taken from the stem cell graft. Receptors originate from a human donor who donated a stem cell graft to a child with acute myeloid leukemia.

In its sample, this clonotype was seen a few times. The chain recombines TRBV29-1 with TRBJ2-5, with D possibly matching TRBD1 (6 bases). Germline V gene lookup returns CDR1 SQVTM and CDR2 ANQGSEA. Trimming shortened V by 7 bases and J by 5 bases, and 20 bases separated the two germline ends. The CDR3 loop spans 14 amino acids. The CDR3 spells CSATGSLDWETQYF. The CDR3 DNA sequence: TGCAGCGCAACAGGGAGTTTGGATTGGGAGACCCAGTACTTC.

V gene TRBV11-3 combines with J gene TRBJ2-3; 15 bases agree with TRBD2. V lost 3 bases to trimming and J lost 6 bases; unmatched junction nucleotides: 4. This CDR3 spans 16 amino acids. CDR1 and CDR2 (germline): SGHNT, YENEEA. The CDR3 loop is CASSFGLAGGWDTQYF. As DNA, the CDR3 is TGTGCCAGCAGCTTCGGACTAGCGGGAGGGTGGGATACGCAGTATTTT.

The rearrangement links TRBV29-1 to TRBJ2-1; 7 nucleotides align to TRBD2. CDR1 SQVTM and CDR2 ANQGSEA come from the germline V gene. The junction had 7 bases not matched to a gene; V was cut back by 5 bases and J by 0 bases. The CDR3 spans 15 residues. The CDR3 spells CSVLLAGSSYNEQFF. In DNA, the CDR3 is TGCAGCGTTCTCTTAGCGGGTAGCTCCTACAATGAGCAGTTCTTC.

The gene calls are TRBV7-8 and TRBJ1-1; D is unclear. CDR1 is SGHVS and CDR2 is FQNEAQ in the germline V gene. The CDR3 totals 16 residues. V lost 4 bases and J 4 bases, leaving 19 bases between the germline ends. CDR3 bases: TGTGCCAGCAGCTCCCGAGTAGAAGGGAGGGTCACTGAAGCTTTCTTT. It translates to CASSSRVEGRVTEAFF.

This clonotype was recorded many times. The chain employs TRBV29-1 and TRBJ2-7, with 7 bases fitting TRBD1. With V trimmed by 1 base and J by 2 bases, 5 bases remained unmatched. The germline gives CDR1 SQVTM, CDR2 ANQGSEA. CDR3 length: 14 amino acids. The CDR3 DNA sequence: TGCAGCGTTGAAGGGACAGGCAGTCCCTACGAGCAGTACTTC. Its protein is CSVEGTGSPYEQYF.

The V gene is TRBV7-8, the J gene TRBJ2-7; weak D call: TRBD2 (5 bases). The CDR3 covers 12 residues. V lost 4 bases, J lost 5 bases, and 9 bases lay in between. Germline lookup yields CDR1 SGHVS and CDR2 FQNEAQ. This CDR3 is CASSSGVHEQYF. In DNA form, the CDR3 reads TGTGCCAGCAGCTCCGGGGTCCACGAGCAGTACTTC.

This chain uses TRBV6-1 with TRBJ1-3; D may be TRBD1 (5 bases). The germline V gene encodes CDR1 MNHNS and CDR2 SASEGT. V lost 5 bases, J lost 0 bases, and 8 bases lay in between. There are 14 residues in the CDR3. The chain's CDR3 is CASSTGSSGNTIYF. In DNA, the CDR3 is TGTGCCAGCAGTACAGGCTCCTCTGGAAACACCATATATTTT.

This clonotype has at least ten counts. The junction departs from germline at one end; a sequencing error may be responsible. The chain carries TRBV4-3 and TRBJ2-3; the D gene is possibly TRBD1 (6 bases). The CDR3 length is 12 residues. Germline V gene data show CDR1 as LGHNA and CDR2 as YSLEER. CDR3 sequence reads: CASSPSQGSRIF. CDR3 DNA sequence: TGCGCCAGCAGCCCAAGCCAGGGGTCTAGAATTTTT.

There are a few counts of this clonotype. The chain couples TRBV7-3 to TRBJ2-7; D is perhaps TRBD2 (6 bases). Trimming took 2 bases from V and 6 from J, leaving 17 bases between them. Looked up from germline, CDR1 is SGHTA and CDR2 is FQGTGA. The CDR3 sequence is 15 residues long. The CDR3: CASSLGPSAVAEQYF. The CDR3 DNA reads as TGTGCCAGCAGCTTAGGCCCTAGCGCCGTAGCCGAGCAGTACTTC.

Notes on this clonotype: This may stem from a read error, because a much larger clone lies one nucleotide away. The J gene is TRBJ2-5, the V gene TRBV10-3; tentative D call: TRBD1 (7 bases). The CDR3 spans 12 residues. CDR1 and CDR2 (germline): ENHRY, SYGVKD. CDR3 in DNA: TGTGCCGTCAGTGCAGGGGGGGAGACCCAGTACTTC. Amino acid sequence: CAVSAGGETQYF.

V usage is TRBV4-3 and J usage is TRBJ2-4; D unresolved. The germline V gene has CDR1 LGHNA and CDR2 YSLEER. V shed 1 base and J shed 12 bases, with 10 bases lying between them. The CDR3 is made up of 12 amino acids. The CDR3 DNA sequence: TGCGCCAGCAGCCAAGGTGATGGGCCTCAGTACTTC. The encoded protein is CASSQGDGPQYF.

The chain joins TRBV20-1 to TRBJ2-5; 9 bases are shared with TRBD2. V shed 6 bases, J shed 0 bases, and the junction held 14 bases outside the gene matches. The CDR3 consists of 17 residues. Germline-derived CDR1 and CDR2 are DFQATT and SNEGSKA (reference sequence). The CDR3: CSAALGLALPHQETQYF. The CDR3 nucleotides are TGCAGTGCCGCATTGGGACTAGCCTTACCCCACCAAGAGACCCAGTACTTC.

The table lists this clonotype with a few counts. This sequence joins TRBV29-1 and TRBJ1-4; D gene uncertain. CDR1 and CDR2 from the germline V gene are SQVTM and ANQGSEA. The CDR3 runs to 14 residues. V dropped 4 bases and J dropped 4 bases, with 13 bases sitting between them. The CDR3 coding sequence is TGCAGCGTTGCTGACGGGAGCCTTAATGAAAAACTGTTTTTT. Encoded protein: CSVADGSLNEKLFF.

The chain joins TRBV7-2 to TRBJ2-5, with D tentatively TRBD2 (5 bases). There are 14 residues in the CDR3. Trimming stripped 3 bases from V and 0 bases from J, with 8 bases between. Germline V gives CDR1 SGHTA, CDR2 FQGNSA. The CDR3 region has the DNA TGTGCCAGCAGCTTCGGGGTGTACCAAGAGACCCAGTACTTC. Translation gives CASSFGVYQETQYF. Full variable domain (rest looked up from reference TRBV7-2 and TRBJ2-5): GAGVSQSPSNKVTEKGKDVELRCDPISGHTALYWYRQSLGQGLEFLIYFQGNSAPDKSGLPSDRFSAERTGGSVSTLTIQRTQQEDSAVYLCASSFGVYQETQYFGPGTRLLVL.

This clonotype occurred many times. The V and J genes are TRBV5-1 and TRBJ2-3, with a weak D call TRBD1 (6 bases). From germline, CDR1 is SGHRS and CDR2 YFSETQ. V dropped 3 bases and J dropped 1 base, with 15 bases sitting between them. This CDR3 spans 16 amino acids. The CDR3 DNA reads TGCGCCAGCAGCTCCCCCGGCAGGGGTGGCACAGATACGCAGTATTTT. It encodes CASSSPGRGGTDTQYF. The full variable domain, in which reference TRBV5-1 and TRBJ2-3 provide the parts outside the CDR3, is KAGVTQTPRYLIKTRGQQVTLSCSPISGHRSVSWYQQTPGQGLQFLFEYFSETQRNKGNFPGRFSGRQFSNSRSEMNVSTLELGDSALYLCASSSPGRGGTDTQYFGPGTRLTVL.

This clonotype came up a few times. This sequence joins TRBV6-4 and TRBJ2-5; D call uncertain. Germline V gives CDR1 MRHNA, CDR2 SNTAGT. V lost 4 bases to trimming and J lost 5 bases, with 14 bases between them. The CDR3 has 14 amino acids. The CDR3 region is CASSAPPGEETQYF. CDR3 sequence (DNA): TGTGCCAGCAGTGCACCTCCGGGCGAGGAGACCCAGTACTTC.

This clonotype was counted a few times. The chain recombines TRBV27 with TRBJ2-7; 13 bases match TRBD2. This CDR3 region has 15 residues. Trimming took 5 bases from V and 5 from J; bases not matched to a gene: 6. The germline V gene has CDR1 MNHEY and CDR2 SMNVEV (reference sequence). The CDR3 DNA is TGTGCCAGCAGTCTAGGGACTAGCGGGATCAACGAGCAGTACTTC. Translation gives CASSLGTSGINEQYF.

This clonotype was observed at least ten times. This rearrangement joins TRBV7-2 to TRBJ2-7; TRBD1 aligns across 10 bases. Germline CDR1 reads SGHTA; CDR2 reads FQGNSA. CDR3 size: 14 residues. V lost 6 bases to trimming and J lost 6 bases; unmatched junction nucleotides: 8. For the CDR3, the DNA is TGTGCCAGCAGGAATAACCGGGACAGGGGCGAGCAGTACTTC. Protein: CASRNNRDRGEQYF.

This clonotype appeared many times. The chain carries TRBV9 and TRBJ2-6, with D hard to call. The CDR3 runs to 17 residues. Germline CDR1 is SGDLS and CDR2 is YYNGEE. Between the trimmed V and J ends, which lost 3 bases and 0 bases, there was a span of 13 bases. CDR3 DNA: TGTGCCAGCAGCGAAACAGTCTGGGTCTCTGGGGCCAACGTCCTGACTTTC. Encoded protein: CASSETVWVSGANVLTF.

This clonotype was counted only a few times. This rearrangement joins TRBV7-2 to TRBJ2-5; the match to TRBD2 covers 8 bases. The CDR3 spans 16 residues. Germline trimming cut 3 bases from V and 3 bases from J; bases unmatched to any gene: 9. Germline CDR1 SGHTA, CDR2 FQGNSA. The CDR3 region is CASSLFFSGIEETQYF. CDR3 coding DNA: TGTGCCAGCAGCTTGTTTTTTAGCGGGATAGAAGAGACCCAGTACTTC.

The gene calls are TRBV11-2 and TRBJ2-7; 12 bases align to TRBD2. V dropped 5 bases and J dropped 7; count of bases not matched to a gene: 12. Germline values: CDR1 SGHAT, CDR2 FQNNGV. This CDR3 spans 16 amino acids. DNA for the CDR3: TGTGCCAGCAGCCCCGGACTAGCGGGGACTATAGAGGAGCAGTACTTC. This translates into CASSPGLAGTIEEQYF.

There are many counts of this clonotype. This rearrangement joins TRBV12-3 or TRBV12-4 to TRBJ2-3; D possibly uses TRBD1 or TRBD2 (6 bases each). The V gene lost 5 bases and the J gene lost 0 bases, with 18 bases spanning the gap. The length of the CDR3 is 17 residues. CDR3 protein: CASSPGVEGLSTDTQYF. CDR3 DNA sequence: TGTGCCAGCAGTCCAGGGGTGGAGGGCCTTAGCACAGATACGCAGTATTTT.

J is TRBJ1-5 and V is TRBV20-1, with D hard to call. The ends were cut back, 3 bases at V and 6 bases at J, with 12 bases in the middle. The CDR3 is 13 residues long. CDR1 and CDR2 (germline): DFQATT, SNEGSKA (reference sequence). The CDR3: CSARARLGQPQHF. The CDR3 bases are TGCAGTGCTAGGGCCAGGCTCGGTCAGCCCCAGCATTTT.

This clonotype was observed a few times. The chain combines TRBV7-6 with TRBJ2-7; no clear D gene. Trimming took 2 bases from V and 5 from J, leaving 10 bases between them. The CDR3 runs 13 residues. In germline, CDR1 is SGHVS, CDR2 FNYEAQ. The CDR3 DNA is TGTGCCAGCAGCTTACCAGATGGCCACGAGCAGTACTTC. Translated, it gives CASSLPDGHEQYF.

This clonotype was recorded many times. This chain joins TRBV30 and TRBJ2-7; 9 nucleotides align to TRBD1. The J segment lost 2 bases and the V segment lost 3 bases, leaving 5 bases of the junction unmatched. This CDR3 contains 14 residues. CDR1 is GTSNPN and CDR2 is SVGIG in the germline V gene (reference sequence). This CDR3 is CAWRPGQGPYEQYF. The CDR3 DNA follows: TGTGCCTGGAGACCGGGACAGGGACCCTACGAGCAGTACTTC.

CDR3 in amino acids: CSARDGRNSGNTIYF. CDR3 sequence (DNA): TGCAGTGCTAGAGATGGCCGTAACTCTGGAAACACCATATATTTT. The chain is built from TRBV20-1 and TRBJ1-3, with unresolved D. In germline, CDR1 is DFQATT, CDR2 SNEGSKA (reference sequence). The CDR3 is 15 residues long. V dropped 0 bases and J dropped 0 bases, with 9 bases sitting between them.

The rearrangement links TRBV4-3 to TRBJ2-1; D is perhaps TRBD1 or TRBD2 (5 bases each). The CDR3 length is 17 residues. Looked up from germline, CDR1 is LGHNA and CDR2 is YSLEER. Trimming stripped 0 bases from V and 0 bases from J, with 12 bases between. CDR3 DNA sequence: TGCGCCAGCAGCCAAGACGGGACCGCGAGCTCCTACAATGAGCAGTTCTTC. Residues: CASSQDGTASSYNEQFF.

This clonotype was detected a few times. J is TRBJ1-2 and V is TRBV29-1, with no clear D. The CDR3 runs 12 residues. The germline V gene encodes CDR1 SQVTM and CDR2 ANQGSEA. V was shortened by 6 bases and J by 6 bases, with 14 bases between the two germline ends. In nucleotides, the CDR3 is TGCAGCGTCGTGGTGGGTGCGAATGGCTACACCTTC. Amino acid sequence: CSVVVGANGYTF.

The chain couples TRBV15 to TRBJ2-5, with TRBD2 matching 7 bases. Unmatched junction bases numbered 13, after V lost 0 bases and J lost 3 bases. Germline CDR1 is LNHNV and CDR2 is YYDKDF (reference sequence). The CDR3 has 18 residues. CDR3 coding DNA: TGTGCCACCAGCAGAGATCTAGTCCCTCGACTAGCAAAAGAGACCCAGTACTTC. This sequence encodes CATSRDLVPRLAKETQYF.

This clonotype was counted between two and nine times. The V and J genes are TRBV6-1 and TRBJ2-1; 8 bases agree with TRBD2. With 7 bases clipped from V and 0 bases from J, the junction kept 5 bases outside the gene matches. There are 15 residues in the CDR3. Per the germline V gene, CDR1 is MNHNS and CDR2 is SASEGT. The CDR3 sequence is CASTESGSSYNEQFF. CDR3 in DNA: TGTGCCAGCACCGAAAGCGGGAGCTCCTACAATGAGCAGTTCTTC.

The CDR3 DNA reads as TGTGCCAGCAGTTTGTATGCGGGGGGTGAGCAGTTCTTC. This encodes CASSLYAGGEQFF. The rearrangement uses TRBV12-3 or TRBV12-4 and TRBJ2-1; 8 bases map to TRBD2. Trimming removed 3 bases from V and 9 bases from J; junction bases left unmatched: 4. The CDR3 contains 13 residues.